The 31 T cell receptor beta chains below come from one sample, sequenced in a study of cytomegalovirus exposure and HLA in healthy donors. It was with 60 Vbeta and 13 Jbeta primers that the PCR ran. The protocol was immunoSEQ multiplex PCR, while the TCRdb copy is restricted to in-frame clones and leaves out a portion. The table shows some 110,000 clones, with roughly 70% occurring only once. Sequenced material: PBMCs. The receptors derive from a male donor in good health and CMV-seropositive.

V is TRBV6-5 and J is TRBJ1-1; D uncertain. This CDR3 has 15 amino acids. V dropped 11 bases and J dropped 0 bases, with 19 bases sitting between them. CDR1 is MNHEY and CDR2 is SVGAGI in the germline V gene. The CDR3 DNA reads TGTGCCTCCACTGGGCCGGCCTCCATGAACACTGAAGCTTTCTTT. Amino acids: CASTGPASMNTEAFF.

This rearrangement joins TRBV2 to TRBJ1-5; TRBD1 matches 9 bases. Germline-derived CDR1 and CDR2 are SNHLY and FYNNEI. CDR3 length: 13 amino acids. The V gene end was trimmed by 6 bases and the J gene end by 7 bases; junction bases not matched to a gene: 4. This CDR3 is CASSGQGIQPQHF. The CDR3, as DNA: TGTGCCAGCAGCGGACAGGGGATCCAGCCCCAGCATTTT.

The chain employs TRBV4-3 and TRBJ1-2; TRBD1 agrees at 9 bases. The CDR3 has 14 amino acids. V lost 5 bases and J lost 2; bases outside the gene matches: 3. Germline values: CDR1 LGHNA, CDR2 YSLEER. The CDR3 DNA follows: TGCGCCAGCAGCAGGGACAGGGCGAACTATGGCTACACCTTC. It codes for CASSRDRANYGYTF.

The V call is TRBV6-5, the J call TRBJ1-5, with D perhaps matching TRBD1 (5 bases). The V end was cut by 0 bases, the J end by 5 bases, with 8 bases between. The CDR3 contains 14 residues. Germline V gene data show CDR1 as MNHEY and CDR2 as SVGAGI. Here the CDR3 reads CASSYSREDQPQHF. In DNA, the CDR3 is TGTGCCAGCAGTTACTCCAGGGAGGATCAGCCCCAGCATTTT.

The CDR3 sequence: CASSPYGRGETQYF. The CDR3 DNA reads as TGTGCCAGCAGCCCCTACGGTCGGGGGGAGACCCAGTACTTC. The chain employs TRBV7-2 and TRBJ2-5; weak D call: TRBD2 (6 bases). Germline CDR1 and CDR2: SGHTA and FQGNSA. The CDR3 has 14 residues. V lost 5 bases to trimming and J lost 5 bases, with 15 bases between them.

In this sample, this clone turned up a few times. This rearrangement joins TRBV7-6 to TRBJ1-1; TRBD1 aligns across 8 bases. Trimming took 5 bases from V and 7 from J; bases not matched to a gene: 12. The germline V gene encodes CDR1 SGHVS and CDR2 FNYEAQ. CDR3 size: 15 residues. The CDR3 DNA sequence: TGTGCCAGCAGCCCCTACGGGACAGGAGATTATGAAGCTTTCTTT. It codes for CASSPYGTGDYEAFF.

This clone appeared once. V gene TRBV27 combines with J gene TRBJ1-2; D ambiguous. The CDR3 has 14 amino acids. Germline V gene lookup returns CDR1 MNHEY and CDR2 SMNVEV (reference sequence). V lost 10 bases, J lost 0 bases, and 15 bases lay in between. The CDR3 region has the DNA TGTGCCACCCCCCTACTCCTACCTAACTATGGCTACACCTTC. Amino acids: CATPLLLPNYGYTF.

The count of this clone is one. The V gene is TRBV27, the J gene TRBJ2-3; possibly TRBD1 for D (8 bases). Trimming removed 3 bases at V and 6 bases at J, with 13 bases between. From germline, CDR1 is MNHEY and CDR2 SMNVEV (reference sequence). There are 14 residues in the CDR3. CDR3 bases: TGTGCCAGCAGTTTGGTACAGGGGGGGGATACGCAGTATTTT. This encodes CASSLVQGGDTQYF.

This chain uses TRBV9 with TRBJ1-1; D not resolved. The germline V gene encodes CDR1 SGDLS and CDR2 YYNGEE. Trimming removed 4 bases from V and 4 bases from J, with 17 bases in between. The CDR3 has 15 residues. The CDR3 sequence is CASSFSIYNPTEAFF. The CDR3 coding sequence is TGTGCCAGCAGCTTTTCAATTTACAACCCCACTGAAGCTTTCTTT. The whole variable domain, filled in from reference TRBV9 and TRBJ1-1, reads DSGVTQTPKHLITATGQRVTLRCSPRSGDLSVYWYQQSLDQGLQFLIQYYNGEERAKGNILERFSAQQFPDLHSELNLSSLELGDSALYFCASSFSIYNPTEAFFGQGTRLTVV.

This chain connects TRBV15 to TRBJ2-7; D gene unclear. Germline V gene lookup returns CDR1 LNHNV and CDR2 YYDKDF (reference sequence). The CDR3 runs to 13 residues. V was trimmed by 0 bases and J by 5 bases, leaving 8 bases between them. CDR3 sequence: CATSRERLDEQYF. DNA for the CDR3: TGTGCCACCAGCAGAGAGAGGCTCGACGAGCAGTACTTC.

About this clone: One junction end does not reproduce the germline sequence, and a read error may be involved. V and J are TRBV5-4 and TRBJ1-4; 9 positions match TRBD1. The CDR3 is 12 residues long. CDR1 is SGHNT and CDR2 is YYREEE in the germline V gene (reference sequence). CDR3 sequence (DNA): TGTGCCAGCAGCTCCGGCCGGGACAGGGTCCTTTTT. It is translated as CASSSGRDRVLF.

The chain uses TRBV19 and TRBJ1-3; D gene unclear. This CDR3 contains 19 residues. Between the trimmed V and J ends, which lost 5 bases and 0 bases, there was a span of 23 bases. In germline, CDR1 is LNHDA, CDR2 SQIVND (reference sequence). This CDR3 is CASSPVAGSYHYSGNTIYF. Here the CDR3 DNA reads TGTGCCAGTAGTCCCGTAGCCGGATCCTATCATTACTCTGGAAACACCATATATTTT. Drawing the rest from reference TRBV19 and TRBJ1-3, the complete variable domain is DGGITQSPKYLFRKEGQNVTLSCEQNLNHDAMYWYRQDPGQGLRLIYYSQIVNDFQKGDIAEGYSVSREKKESFPLTVTSAQKNPTAFYLCASSPVAGSYHYSGNTIYFGEGSWLTVV.

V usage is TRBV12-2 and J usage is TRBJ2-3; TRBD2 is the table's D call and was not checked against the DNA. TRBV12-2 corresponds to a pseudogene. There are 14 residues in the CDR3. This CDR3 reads CASRLRGVGDTQYF. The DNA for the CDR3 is TGTGCAAGTCGCTTACGCGGGGTGGGAGATACGCAGTATTTT.

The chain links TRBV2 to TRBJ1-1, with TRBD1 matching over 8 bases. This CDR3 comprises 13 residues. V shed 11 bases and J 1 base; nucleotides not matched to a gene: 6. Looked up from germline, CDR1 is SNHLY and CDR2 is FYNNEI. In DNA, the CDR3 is TGTGCCGCCAGGACAGGGTGGAACACTGAAGCTTTCTTT. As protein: CAARTGWNTEAFF.

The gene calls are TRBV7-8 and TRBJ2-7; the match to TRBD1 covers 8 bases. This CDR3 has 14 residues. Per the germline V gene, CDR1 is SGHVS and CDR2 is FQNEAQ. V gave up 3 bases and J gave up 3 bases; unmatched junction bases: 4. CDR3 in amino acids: CASSFRDRYYEQYF. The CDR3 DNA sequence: TGTGCCAGCAGCTTCCGGGACAGGTACTACGAGCAGTACTTC.

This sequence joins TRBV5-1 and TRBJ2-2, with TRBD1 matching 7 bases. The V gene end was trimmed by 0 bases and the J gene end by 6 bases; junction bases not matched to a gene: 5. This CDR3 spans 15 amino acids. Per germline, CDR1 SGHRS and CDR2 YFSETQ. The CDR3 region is CASSLADRVAGELFF. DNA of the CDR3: TGCGCCAGCAGCTTGGCCGACAGGGTGGCCGGGGAGCTGTTTTTT.

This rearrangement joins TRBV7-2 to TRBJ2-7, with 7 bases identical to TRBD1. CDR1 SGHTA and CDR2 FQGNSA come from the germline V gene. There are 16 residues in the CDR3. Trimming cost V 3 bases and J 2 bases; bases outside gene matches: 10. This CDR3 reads CASSFVLRTGPYEQYF. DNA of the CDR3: TGTGCCAGCAGCTTCGTCTTGAGGACAGGACCCTACGAGCAGTACTTC.

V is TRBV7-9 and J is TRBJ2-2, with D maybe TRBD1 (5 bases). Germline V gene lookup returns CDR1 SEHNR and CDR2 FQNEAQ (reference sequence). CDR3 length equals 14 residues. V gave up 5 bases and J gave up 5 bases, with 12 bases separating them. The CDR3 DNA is TGTGCCAGCAGCCCACCCGACAGAACCGGGGAGCTGTTTTTT. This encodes CASSPPDRTGELFF.

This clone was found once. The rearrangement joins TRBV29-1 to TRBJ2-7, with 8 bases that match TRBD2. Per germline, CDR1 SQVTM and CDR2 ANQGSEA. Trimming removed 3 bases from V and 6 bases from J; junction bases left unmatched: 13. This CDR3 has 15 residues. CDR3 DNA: TGCAGCGTTGATTCGACGGGGGGGGGTCGGCGCGAGCAGTACTTC. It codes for CSVDSTGGGRREQYF.

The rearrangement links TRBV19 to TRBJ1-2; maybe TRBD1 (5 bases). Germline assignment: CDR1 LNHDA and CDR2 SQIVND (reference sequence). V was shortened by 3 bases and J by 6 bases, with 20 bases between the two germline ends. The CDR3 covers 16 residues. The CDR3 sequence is CASSIQGRVIGDGYTF. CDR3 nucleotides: TGTGCCAGTAGTATTCAAGGCAGGGTTATTGGGGATGGCTACACCTTC.

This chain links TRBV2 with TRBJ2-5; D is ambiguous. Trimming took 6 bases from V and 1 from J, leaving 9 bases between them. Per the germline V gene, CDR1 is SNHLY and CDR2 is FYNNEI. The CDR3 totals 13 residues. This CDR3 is CASRLVIQETQYF. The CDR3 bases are TGTGCCAGCAGACTTGTAATCCAAGAGACCCAGTACTTC. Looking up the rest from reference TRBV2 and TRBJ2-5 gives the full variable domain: EPEVTQTPSHQVTQMGQEVILRCVPISNHLYFYWYRQILGQKVEFLVSFYNNEISEKSEIFDDQFSVERPDGSNFTLKIRSTKLEDSAMYFCASRLVIQETQYFGPGTRLLVL.

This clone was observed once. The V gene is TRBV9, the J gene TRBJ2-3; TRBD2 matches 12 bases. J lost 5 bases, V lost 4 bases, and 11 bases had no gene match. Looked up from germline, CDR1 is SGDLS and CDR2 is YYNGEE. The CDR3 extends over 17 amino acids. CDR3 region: CASSPYLAGGGRDTQYF. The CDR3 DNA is TGTGCCAGCAGCCCCTACCTAGCGGGAGGGGGGAGAGATACGCAGTATTTT.

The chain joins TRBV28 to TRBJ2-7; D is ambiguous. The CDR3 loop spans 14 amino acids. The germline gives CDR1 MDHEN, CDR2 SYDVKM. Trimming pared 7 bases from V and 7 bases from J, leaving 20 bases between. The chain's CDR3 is CASTEAPNSGEQYF. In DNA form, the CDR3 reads TGTGCCAGCACCGAAGCGCCGAATAGTGGAGAGCAGTACTTC.

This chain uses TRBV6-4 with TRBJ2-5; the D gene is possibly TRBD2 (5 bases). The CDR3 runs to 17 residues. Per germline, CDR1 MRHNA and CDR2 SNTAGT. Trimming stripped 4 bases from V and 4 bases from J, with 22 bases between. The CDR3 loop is CASSALVCKGVGETQYF. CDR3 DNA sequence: TGTGCCAGCAGTGCCCTCGTTTGTAAGGGAGTAGGAGAGACCCAGTACTTC.

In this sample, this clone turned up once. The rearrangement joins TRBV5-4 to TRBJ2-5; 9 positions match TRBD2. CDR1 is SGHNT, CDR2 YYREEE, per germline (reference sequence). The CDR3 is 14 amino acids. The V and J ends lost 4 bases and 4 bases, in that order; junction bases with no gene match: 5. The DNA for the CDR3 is TGTGCCAGCAGCATTGGGACTAGCCCAGAGACCCAGTACTTC. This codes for CASSIGTSPETQYF.

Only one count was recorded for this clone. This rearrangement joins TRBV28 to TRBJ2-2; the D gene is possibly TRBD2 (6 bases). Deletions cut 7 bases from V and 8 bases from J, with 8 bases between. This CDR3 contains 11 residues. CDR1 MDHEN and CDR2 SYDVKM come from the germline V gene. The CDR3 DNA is TGTGCCAGCACGGCGGGAGGGGAGCTGTTTTTT. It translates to CASTAGGELFF. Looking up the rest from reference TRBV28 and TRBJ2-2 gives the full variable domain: DVKVTQSSRYLVKRTGEKVFLECVQDMDHENMFWYRQDPGLGLRLIYFSYDVKMKEKGDIPEGYSVSREKKERFSLILESASTNQTSMYLCASTAGGELFFGEGSRLTVL.

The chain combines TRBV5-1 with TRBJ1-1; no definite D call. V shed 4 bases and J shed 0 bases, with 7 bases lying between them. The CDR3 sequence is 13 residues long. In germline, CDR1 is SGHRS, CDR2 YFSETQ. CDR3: CASSPGMNTEAFF. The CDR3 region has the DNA TGCGCCAGCAGCCCCGGGATGAACACTGAAGCTTTCTTT. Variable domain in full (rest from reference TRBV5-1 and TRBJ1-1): KAGVTQTPRYLIKTRGQQVTLSCSPISGHRSVSWYQQTPGQGLQFLFEYFSETQRNKGNFPGRFSGRQFSNSRSEMNVSTLELGDSALYLCASSPGMNTEAFFGQGTRLTVV.

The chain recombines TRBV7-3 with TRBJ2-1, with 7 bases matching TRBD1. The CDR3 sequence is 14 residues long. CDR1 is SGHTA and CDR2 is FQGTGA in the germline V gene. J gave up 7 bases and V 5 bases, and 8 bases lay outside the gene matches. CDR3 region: CASSLGQPGNEQFF. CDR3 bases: TGTGCCAGCAGCCTGGGACAGCCTGGAAATGAGCAGTTCTTC.

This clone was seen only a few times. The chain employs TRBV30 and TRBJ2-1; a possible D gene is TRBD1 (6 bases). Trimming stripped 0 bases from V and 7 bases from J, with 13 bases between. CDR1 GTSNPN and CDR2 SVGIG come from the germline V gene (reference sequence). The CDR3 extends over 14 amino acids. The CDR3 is CAWSVQQGKNEQFF. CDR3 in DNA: TGTGCCTGGAGTGTACAACAGGGTAAGAATGAGCAGTTCTTC.

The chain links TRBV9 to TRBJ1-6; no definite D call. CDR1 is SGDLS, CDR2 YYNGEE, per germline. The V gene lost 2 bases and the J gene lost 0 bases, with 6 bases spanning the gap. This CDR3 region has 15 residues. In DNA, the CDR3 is TGTGCCAGCAGCGTCGAGAGCTCCTATAATTCACCCCTCCACTTT. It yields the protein CASSVESSYNSPLHF.

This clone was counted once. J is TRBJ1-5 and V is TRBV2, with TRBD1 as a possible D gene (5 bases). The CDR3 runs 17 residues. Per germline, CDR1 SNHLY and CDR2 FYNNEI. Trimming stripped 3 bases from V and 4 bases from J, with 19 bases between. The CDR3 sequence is CASSDMGGGRPNQPQHF. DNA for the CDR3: TGTGCCAGCAGTGACATGGGCGGGGGGAGGCCAAATCAGCCCCAGCATTTT.